This T cell receptor (beta chain) was recovered during a study of CD8+CD57+ T cells in acquired aplastic anemia (dated by TCRdb to 2017 to 2018). Study-wide context: DNA extracted from sorted CD4+ and CD8+ cells had a mean of approximately 3.3 ug, with a range of about 0.18 to 27.4 ug. An average of about 10 million reads for CD4+ cells and around 11 million reads for CD8+ cells was obtained from healthy donor samples.

Broad study findings and their caveats: CD8+ Simpson's diversity did not differ significantly between patients and healthy controls (P=0.060). Twenty-nine CD8+ CDR3 sequences were found in both patients and controls but appeared to be highly expressed in patients and within the immunodominant clones of the patients.

In the study, sorted CD4+ and CD8+ blood T cells from patients with severe aplastic anemia and from healthy subjects underwent deep sequencing of TCR repertoires. Ficoll-Paque density gradient centrifugation was used to isolate peripheral blood mononuclear cells. Before DNA extraction, CD4+ and CD8+ T cells were sorted with FACS or magnetic beads. This clonotype was seen a handful of times. What antigen it recognizes has not been identified. No base-level quality is on record; no much larger clone is a single base apart. Profiling of TCR beta VDJ combinations and CDR3 sequences used genomic DNA as the template. TCR repertoire sequencing was run on an Illumina HiSeq 2000. The source study handled its data this way. Repertoires were assessed using TRBV/TRBJ rearrangement plots, CDR3 size and DJ length profiles, and Simpson's diversity index. The most abundant DNA sequence in the deep sequencing data was defined as the immunodominant clone. CDR3 amino acid sequences were screened for sharing across subjects and compared with published repertoires and the VDJdb database. The raw public reads went through TCRdb reprocessing: fastp at Q25, MiXCR clone calling, in-frame beta chains kept. CDR3 protein duplicates are merged, each entry listing the most common genes and DNA. These V and J calls derive from TCRdb rather than the authors' analysis. The sample table records some 220,000 distinct CDR3 sequences; roughly 33% of these occur just once. 1.1% of the sample is held by the ten biggest clonotypes.

This TCR was sampled from a human donor in good health, serving as a control. Sequenced: sorted CD4+, CD8+, or CD8+CD57+ T cells (not recorded which) from PBMCs.

In nucleotide form, the sequence is TGTGCCAGCAGCTTAGATCAAAGGGGGATAGGCGGCTACACCTTC. Its amino acids are CASSLDQRGIGGYTF. The chain couples TRBV11-3 to TRBJ1-2; the D gene is perhaps TRBD1, from 6 matching bases. From cysteine to phenylalanine, the CDR3 is 15 amino acids long. CDR3 DNA only is kept here, 45 bases in frame from base 1. V is cut by 0 bases and J by 8 bases, and the space between the germline ends is 16 bases. In the germline V gene, CDR1 corresponds to SGHNT and CDR2 to YENEEA.